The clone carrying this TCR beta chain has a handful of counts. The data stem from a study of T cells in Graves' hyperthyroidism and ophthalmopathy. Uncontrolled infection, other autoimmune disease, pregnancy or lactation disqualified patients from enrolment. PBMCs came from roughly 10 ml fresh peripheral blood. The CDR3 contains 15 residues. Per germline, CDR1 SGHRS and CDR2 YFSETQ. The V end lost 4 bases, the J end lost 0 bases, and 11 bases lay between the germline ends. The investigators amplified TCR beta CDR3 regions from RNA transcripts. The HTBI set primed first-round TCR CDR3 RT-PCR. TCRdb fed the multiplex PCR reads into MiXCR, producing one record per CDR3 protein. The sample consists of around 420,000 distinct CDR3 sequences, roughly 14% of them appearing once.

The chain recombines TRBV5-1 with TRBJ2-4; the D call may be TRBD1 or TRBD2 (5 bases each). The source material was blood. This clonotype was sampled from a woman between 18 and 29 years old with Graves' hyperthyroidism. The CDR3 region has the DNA TGCGCCAGCAGCCGCGAGGGGACAGCCAAAAACATTCAGTACTTC. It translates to CASSREGTAKNIQYF.